The sample holds a few counts of the clone carrying this T cell receptor beta chain. What it binds is unknown. This sample was taken from a study of CD8 T cells in ankylosing spondylitis. General study points: Some motif variants had been reported before (in reactive arthritis synovial fluid and blood). Reported data indicate significant enrichment of disease-linked clones within matched ankylosing spondylitis synovial fluid. CD8+ by phenotype, disease-linked clones were relatively rare in peripheral blood.

Libraries of TCR beta came from quantitative 5'-RACE with molecular barcodes. One entry per CDR3 protein, called by TCRdb with MiXCR from the 5' RACE reads. The sample has 150,000 to 200,000 distinct CDR3 sequences; 30% to 40% are singletons. The CDR3 is 14 amino acids. Germline CDR1 and CDR2: LNHDA and SQIVND (reference sequence). The ends lost 9 bases at V and 5 bases at J; junction bases unmatched: 10. The clonotype was recovered from a male donor with ankylosing spondylitis. The chain has TRBV19 and TRBJ1-1; 9 positions match TRBD1. The specimen sequenced was synovial fluid, either unsorted or a sorted T cell fraction (not recorded which). DNA for the CDR3: TGTGCCAGCATGGACAGGGGTCGGGGGACTGAAGCTTTCTTT. Amino acid sequence: CASMDRGRGTEAFF.